This T cell receptor (beta chain) was recovered during a study of post-analysis software for immune sequencing data. Study results and limitations: Higher frequency in patients than in controls was seen for a handful of TRBV segments, with TRBV5-6, TRBV5-1 and TRBV20-1 among them.

V shed 4 bases and J shed 1 base, with 13 bases lying between them. The CDR3 is made up of 15 amino acids. CDR1 and CDR2 from the germline V gene are ENHRY and SYGVKD. Unique molecular identifiers had been added to the TCR beta cDNA libraries. TCRdb passed the PCR reads through MiXCR, listing each CDR3 protein once. The data show roughly 800,000 distinct CDR3 sequences, with around 45% seen just once and roughly 5.2% held by the top ten. This clonotype was counted a few times. The antigen is undetermined. The chain employs TRBV10-3 and TRBJ1-1, with a tentative D call TRBD1 (6 bases). This TCR was sampled from a girl aged 10-17 years with multiple sclerosis. What was sequenced was blood. The CDR3 DNA sequence: TGTGCCATCAGTGGCAGGGGAATGGAGAACACTGAAGCTTTCTTT. As protein: CAISGRGMENTEAFF.